The 23 T cell receptor beta chains in this list originate from one sample, sequenced in a study of T cell clonality in common variable immunodeficiency. TCRdb's table, derived via immunoSEQ multiplex PCR, lists solely in-frame clones and lacks some. The table lists some 52,000 clones, with no singletons. What was sequenced was peripheral blood mononuclear cells. These receptor sequences come from a person between 18 and 69 years old in good health.

This clone was counted a few times. The read comes to an end 3 residues before the CDR3 does, leaving the germline J gene to fill in the end. This rearrangement joins TRBV7-8 to TRBJ1-5, with a weak D call TRBD1 (6 bases). The V end was cut by 5 bases, the J end by 3 bases, with 14 bases between. This CDR3 has 15 amino acids. From germline, CDR1 is SGHVS and CDR2 FQNEAQ. CDR3 DNA (partial): TGTGCCAGCAGCCCAGGGGAGGGCTTCAATCAGCCC. As protein: CASSPGEGFNQP. The whole CDR3 protein is CASSPGEGFNQPQHF.

This clone has more than one count but fewer than ten. The read halts 3 residues ahead of the CDR3 end, with the missing end drawn from the germline J gene. This sequence joins TRBV7-2 and TRBJ1-6; no definite D call. V was cut by 5 bases and J by 6 bases, with 14 bases left in between. The CDR3 spans 15 residues. In germline, CDR1 is SGHTA, CDR2 FQGNSA. Incomplete CDR3 DNA: TGTGCCAGCAGCCTCGGACCGAGCGGTAATTCACCC. Its protein product is CASSLGPSGNSP. The whole CDR3 protein is CASSLGPSGNSPLHF.

This clone turned up a few times. The sequence runs out 3 residues before the end of the CDR3; the remainder is reconstructed from the germline J gene. The J gene is TRBJ2-1, the V gene TRBV5-1, with D perhaps TRBD2 (7 bases). Trimming left V 0 bases short and J 4 bases short, with 20 bases between. Germline values: CDR1 SGHRS, CDR2 YFSETQ. The CDR3 covers 18 residues. The CDR3 protein is CASSLGGGLTGLYNEQFF. Incomplete CDR3 DNA: TGCGCCAGCAGCTTGGGGGGGGGATTGACAGGATTGTACAATGAG.

This clone was seen more than once but under ten times. The observed sequence ends 3 residues before the CDR3 terminus, with the missing tail filled in from the germline J gene. The chain links TRBV5-1 to TRBJ2-3; no definite D call. The CDR3 runs 12 residues. The germline gives CDR1 SGHRS, CDR2 YFSETQ. V was cut by 0 bases and J by 5 bases, with 4 bases left in between. Partial CDR3 DNA: TGCGCCAGCAGCTTGGTCGGAGATACG. Translated: CASSLVGDT. The complete CDR3 sequence is CASSLVGDTQYF. The complete variable domain, with remaining parts taken from reference TRBV5-1 and TRBJ2-3, reads KAGVTQTPRYLIKTRGQQVTLSCSPISGHRSVSWYQQTPGQGLQFLFEYFSETQRNKGNFPGRFSGRQFSNSRSEMNVSTLELGDSALYLCASSLVGDTQYFGPGTRLTVL.

The table lists this clone with many counts. The read comes to an end 3 residues before the CDR3 does, leaving the germline J gene to fill in the end. J is TRBJ2-7 and V is TRBV19; the match to TRBD2 covers 12 bases. Germline CDR1 is LNHDA and CDR2 is SQIVND (reference sequence). The junction had 4 bases not matched to a gene; V was cut back by 5 bases and J by 2 bases. This CDR3 contains 15 residues. The CDR3 is CASSLRTSGTYEQYF. The part of the CDR3 DNA that was read is TGTGCCAGTAGTCTCAGGACTAGCGGGACCTACGAG. Supplemented by reference TRBV19 and TRBJ2-7, the full variable domain reads DGGITQSPKYLFRKEGQNVTLSCEQNLNHDAMYWYRQDPGQGLRLIYYSQIVNDFQKGDIAEGYSVSREKKESFPLTVTSAQKNPTAFYLCASSLRTSGTYEQYFGPGTRLTVT.

This clone was recorded a few times. Read coverage stops 3 residues before the CDR3 terminus; the germline J gene supplies the remainder. This rearrangement joins TRBV5-1 to TRBJ1-4, with a weak D call TRBD1 (5 bases). Germline CDR1 is SGHRS and CDR2 is YFSETQ. The CDR3 has 19 amino acids. The CDR3 DNA, read in part, is TGCGCCAGCAGCTTGTCGCAGTTCTCAACAAGCTCTGGGGCCAACGTA. This translates into CASSLSQFSTSSGANV. In full, the CDR3 reads CASSLSQFSTSSGANVLFF.

This clone was seen only a few times. The CDR3 is cut off 3 residues early in the read; its end comes from the germline J gene. The V gene is TRBV5-1, the J gene TRBJ2-7, with a tentative D call TRBD2 (6 bases). This CDR3 spans 12 amino acids. V lost 5 bases to trimming and J lost 5 bases, with 11 bases between them. Looked up from germline, CDR1 is SGHRS and CDR2 is YFSETQ. The covered CDR3 bases are TGCGCCAGCAGGCAGGAGGGTGACGAG. This sequence encodes CASRQEGDE. The entire CDR3 protein is CASRQEGDEQYF. Complete variable domain (other parts from reference TRBV5-1 and TRBJ2-7): KAGVTQTPRYLIKTRGQQVTLSCSPISGHRSVSWYQQTPGQGLQFLFEYFSETQRNKGNFPGRFSGRQFSNSRSEMNVSTLELGDSALYLCASRQEGDEQYFGPGTRLTVT.

This clone was counted many times. The CDR3 end falls 3 residues outside the read, so it is completed with the germline J gene. The chain combines TRBV5-1 with TRBJ1-1; 7 nucleotides line up with TRBD1. The CDR3 is made up of 14 amino acids. The germline gives CDR1 SGHRS, CDR2 YFSETQ. Unmatched junction bases numbered 10, after V lost 4 bases and J lost 7 bases. The CDR3 reads CASSAVGGSGEAFF. CDR3 DNA (partial): TGCGCCAGCAGCGCCGTAGGGGGCTCGGGTGAA.

As concerns this clone: From the germline J gene comes the end of the CDR3, since the read stops 3 residues before it. The chain employs TRBV10-2 and TRBJ1-2; 10 positions match TRBD1. The CDR3 covers 15 residues. Losses at the gene ends were 5 bases for V and 6 bases for J; bases not matched to a gene: 9. CDR1 and CDR2 (germline): WSHSY, SAAADI. The CDR3 sequence: CASSTSTGGANGYTF. The DNA read from the CDR3 is TGCGCCAGCAGTACATCGACAGGGGGCGCAAATGGC.

Many counts were recorded for this clone. The CDR3 is cut off 3 residues early in the read; its end comes from the germline J gene. The genes are TRBV7-3 and TRBJ2-1; TRBD1 aligns across 9 bases. The length of the CDR3 is 15 residues. The germline V gene encodes CDR1 SGHTA and CDR2 FQGTGA. V shed 2 bases and J 3 bases; nucleotides not matched to a gene: 2. CDR3 residues: CASSLETGGYNEQFF. The part of the CDR3 DNA that was read is TGTGCCAGCAGCTTAGAGACAGGGGGCTACAATGAG.

Incomplete CDR3 DNA: TGTGCCAGCAGAGTTGGGACAGGGTGGGTTAGTGAG. Its translation: CASRVGTGWVSE. The entire CDR3 sequence reads CASRVGTGWVSEQFF. This chain links TRBV5-5 with TRBJ2-1; the match to TRBD1 covers 9 bases. The read terminates 3 residues ahead of where the CDR3 ends, so the germline J gene completes it. This CDR3 contains 15 residues. Per germline, CDR1 SGHKS and CDR2 YYEKEE (reference sequence). V lost 5 bases to trimming and J lost 9 bases; unmatched junction nucleotides: 12. Variable domain in full (rest from reference TRBV5-5 and TRBJ2-1): DAGVTQSPTHLIKTRGQQVTLRCSPISGHKSVSWYQQVLGQGPQFIFQYYEKEERGRGNFPDRFSARQFPNYSSELNVNALLLGDSALYLCASRVGTGWVSEQFFGPGTRLTVL.

Comment on this clone: The read finishes 3 residues shy of the CDR3 end, and the germline J gene is used to complete it. This chain uses TRBV5-1 with TRBJ1-6, with D possibly being TRBD1 (5 bases). Germline V lookup: CDR1 SGHRS, CDR2 YFSETQ. V lost 1 base and J 6 bases, leaving 11 bases between the germline ends. The CDR3 consists of 15 residues. CDR3: CASSLWGVGNSPLHF. CDR3 bases read: TGCGCCAGCAGCTTGTGGGGCGTGGGTAATTCACCC.

This clone was detected many times. The sequenced part of the CDR3 DNA is TGCAGCGTATCTTTTACTAGCGGGAGACCCTACGAG. Translated, it gives CSVSFTSGRPYE. The full CDR3 is CSVSFTSGRPYEQYF. The V and J genes are TRBV29-1 and TRBJ2-7, with 11 bases aligning to TRBD2. The read ends 3 residues shy of where the CDR3 ends; the end is completed using the germline J gene. Germline V gene data show CDR1 as SQVTM and CDR2 as ANQGSEA. With 6 bases clipped from V and 2 bases from J, the junction kept 9 bases outside the gene matches. CDR3 length equals 15 residues.

Incomplete CDR3 DNA: TGTGCCAGCAGCTTAGCTAACAGGGGCGGGTATAGCAATCAGCCC. The encoded protein is CASSLANRGGYSNQP. The whole CDR3 region reads CASSLANRGGYSNQPQHF. This chain links TRBV7-2 with TRBJ1-5, with 7 bases fitting TRBD1. The CDR3 end is not reached by the read, which stops 3 residues before it; the germline J gene fills it in. Germline CDR1 reads SGHTA; CDR2 reads FQGNSA. Unmatched junction bases numbered 8, after V lost 0 bases and J lost 0 bases. There are 18 residues in the CDR3.

This clone was recorded many times. The read stops 3 residues short of the end of the CDR3; the missing end is completed from the germline J gene. The genes are TRBV28 and TRBJ1-5; D unclear. The CDR3 is made up of 14 amino acids. Germline V lookup: CDR1 MDHEN, CDR2 SYDVKM. V was trimmed by 3 bases and J by 2 bases, leaving 8 bases between them. CDR3 protein: CASSLTRGNQPQHF. Partial CDR3 DNA: TGTGCCAGCAGTTTGACGCGGGGCAATCAGCCC.

This clone was recorded at least ten times. CDR3 in amino acids: CAWSELTVSGANVLTF. Incomplete CDR3 DNA: TGTGCCTGGAGCGAGCTCACCGTCTCTGGGGCCAACGTC. The J gene is TRBJ2-6, the V gene TRBV30; D is unresolved. Read sequence stops 3 residues before the CDR3 end, and the germline J gene provides the missing end. The germline CDR1 and CDR2 sequences are GTSNPN and SVGIG (reference sequence). The CDR3 covers 16 residues. V shed 3 bases and J shed 0 bases, with 12 bases lying between them.

This clone was counted ten times or more. The CDR3 region is CSARDSGSRTGELFF. The covered CDR3 bases are TGCAGTGCTAGAGACAGCGGGAGTCGAACCGGGGAG. The V and J genes are TRBV20-1 and TRBJ2-2, with 8 bases lining up with TRBD2. The read halts 3 residues ahead of the CDR3 end, with the missing end drawn from the germline J gene. This CDR3 is 15 amino acids long. Losses at the gene ends were 0 bases for V and 5 bases for J; bases not matched to a gene: 5. CDR1 and CDR2 from the germline V gene are DFQATT and SNEGSKA (reference sequence).

This clone was detected many times. The read gets to within 3 residues of the CDR3 end, and the germline J gene fills in the rest. This rearrangement joins TRBV30 to TRBJ1-2, with TRBD1 matching 8 bases. V trimming: 3 bases; J trimming: 5 bases; junction bases outside the gene matches: 5. CDR1 and CDR2 from the germline V gene are GTSNPN and SVGIG (reference sequence). The CDR3 totals 13 residues. The CDR3 spells CAWSRGQGYGYTF. CDR3 DNA (partial): TGTGCCTGGAGCCGAGGACAGGGATATGGC.

There are many counts of this clone. Read coverage stops 3 residues before the CDR3 terminus; the germline J gene supplies the remainder. The chain links TRBV4-1 to TRBJ2-2; tentative D call: TRBD2 (7 bases). The CDR3 length is 18 residues. Trimming stripped 4 bases from V and 5 bases from J, with 23 bases between. Germline V gives CDR1 MGHRA, CDR2 YSYEKL. The CDR3 loop is CASSRPGQTGRGTGELFF. CDR3 DNA, as far as it was read: TGCGCCAGCAGCCGGCCGGGACAAACAGGGAGGGGGACCGGGGAG.

Worth noting for this clone: The CDR3 goes on 3 residues after the read ends, and that part is filled in from the germline J gene. The chain employs TRBV30 and TRBJ1-5, with a weak D call TRBD1 (6 bases). The germline CDR1 and CDR2 sequences are GTSNPN and SVGIG (reference sequence). Trimming took 1 base from V and 6 from J, leaving 10 bases between them. The CDR3 covers 13 residues. Here the CDR3 reads CAWSDRVGQPQHF. Partial CDR3 DNA: TGTGCCTGGAGTGACAGGGTGGGTCAGCCC.

In its sample, this clone was seen many times. The sequenced part of the CDR3 DNA is TGTGCCAGCAGCTTAGATCTGAGGGGAGAGACC. It is translated as CASSLDLRGET. The CDR3 reads in full as CASSLDLRGETQYF. The V and J genes are TRBV11-3 and TRBJ2-5; D may correspond to TRBD1 or TRBD2 (5 bases each). The read is 3 residues too short to cover the CDR3 end, so that end is filled in from the germline J gene. The CDR3 spans 14 residues. Germline V CDR1 and CDR2: SGHNT, YENEEA. The V gene lost 0 bases and the J gene lost 4 bases, with 9 bases spanning the gap.

This clone has ten or more counts. The CDR3 end falls 3 residues outside the read, so it is completed with the germline J gene. The gene calls are TRBV4-1 and TRBJ2-3, with a weak D call TRBD2 (6 bases). Deletions cut 1 base from V and 4 bases from J, with 12 bases between. Germline V gives CDR1 MGHRA, CDR2 YSYEKL. This CDR3 comprises 15 residues. The CDR3 loop reads CASSQGLGAADTQYF. The DNA read from the CDR3 is TGCGCCAGCAGCCAAGGACTAGGAGCTGCAGATACG.

This clone showed up many times. CDR3 in amino acids: CSAKSGTSGGGGTQYF. CDR3 DNA, as far as it was read: TGCAGTGCTAAGTCCGGGACTAGCGGAGGGGGGGGTACG. The V call is TRBV20-1, the J call TRBJ2-3; TRBD2 agrees at 11 bases. The sequence runs out 3 residues before the end of the CDR3; the remainder is reconstructed from the germline J gene. The CDR3 sequence is 16 residues long. J was trimmed by 8 bases and V by 4 bases; bases with no gene match: 14. The germline CDR1 and CDR2 sequences are DFQATT and SNEGSKA (reference sequence).